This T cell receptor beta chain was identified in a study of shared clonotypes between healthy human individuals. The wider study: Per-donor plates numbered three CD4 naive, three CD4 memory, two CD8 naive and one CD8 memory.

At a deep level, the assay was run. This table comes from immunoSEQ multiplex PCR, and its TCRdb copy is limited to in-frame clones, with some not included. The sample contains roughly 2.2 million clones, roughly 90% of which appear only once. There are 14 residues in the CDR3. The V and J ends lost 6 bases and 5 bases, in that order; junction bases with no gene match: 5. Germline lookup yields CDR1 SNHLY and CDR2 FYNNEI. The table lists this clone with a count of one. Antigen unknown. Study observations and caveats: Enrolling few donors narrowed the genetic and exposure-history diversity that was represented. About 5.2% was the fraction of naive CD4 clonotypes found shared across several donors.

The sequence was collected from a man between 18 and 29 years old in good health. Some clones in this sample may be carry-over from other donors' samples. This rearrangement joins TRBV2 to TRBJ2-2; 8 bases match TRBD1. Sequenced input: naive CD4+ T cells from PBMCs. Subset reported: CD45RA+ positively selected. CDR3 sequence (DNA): TGTGCCAGCAGACCGACAGGGGATACCGGGGAGCTGTTTTTT. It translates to CASRPTGDTGELFF.